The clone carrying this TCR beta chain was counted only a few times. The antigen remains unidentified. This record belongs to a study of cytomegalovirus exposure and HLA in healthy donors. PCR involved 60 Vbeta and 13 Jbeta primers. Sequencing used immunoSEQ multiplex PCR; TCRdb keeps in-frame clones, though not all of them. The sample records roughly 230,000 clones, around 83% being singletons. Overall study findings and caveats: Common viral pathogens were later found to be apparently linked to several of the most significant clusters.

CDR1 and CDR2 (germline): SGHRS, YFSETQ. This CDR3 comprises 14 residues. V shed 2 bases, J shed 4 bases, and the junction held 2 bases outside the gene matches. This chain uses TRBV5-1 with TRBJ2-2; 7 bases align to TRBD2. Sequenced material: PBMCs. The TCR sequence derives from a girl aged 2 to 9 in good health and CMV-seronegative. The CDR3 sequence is CASSFSGFTGELFF. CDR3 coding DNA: TGCGCCAGCAGCTTTAGCGGGTTCACCGGGGAGCTGTTTTTT.